The 5 T cell receptor beta chains listed next were all sequenced from one sample in a study of response to subunit inactivated influenza vaccine. TCRdb independently ran MiXCR on the RT-PCR reads; one entry per CDR3 protein. The repertoire includes around 760,000 distinct CDR3 sequences, approximately 14% of them detected once, and around 7.3% sits in the top ten. The sample consisted of PBMCs from blood, taken roughly 2 weeks before vaccination. The receptor source for this set is a man aged 45 to 65 who received an inactivated influenza vaccine.

This sequence joins TRBV18 and TRBJ2-2, with 7 bases lining up with TRBD2. CDR1 and CDR2 from the germline V gene are KGHSH and LQKENI. The CDR3 covers 17 residues. The V and J ends lost 1 base and 3 bases, in that order; junction bases with no gene match: 8. The DNA for the CDR3 is TGTGCCAGCTCACCACTTCCCGGCACTAGCGACACCGGGGAGCTGTTTTTT. Its protein is CASSPLPGTSDTGELFF.

This clonotype came up many times. V is TRBV9 and J is TRBJ2-1; TRBD1 might be the D (5 bases). In germline, CDR1 is SGDLS, CDR2 YYNGEE. The germline V and J ends were trimmed by 4 bases and 0 bases, with 14 bases remaining between them. The CDR3 sequence is 16 residues long. CDR3 coding DNA: TGTGCCAGCAGCCCCCCTAGGGGTTACTCCTACAATGAGCAGTTCTTC. Its translation is CASSPPRGYSYNEQFF. Combining the CDR3 with reference TRBV9 and TRBJ2-1 gives the whole variable domain DSGVTQTPKHLITATGQRVTLRCSPRSGDLSVYWYQQSLDQGLQFLIQYYNGEERAKGNILERFSAQQFPDLHSELNLSSLELGDSALYFCASSPPRGYSYNEQFFGPGTRLTVL.

This clonotype came up a few times. CDR3 DNA sequence: TGTGCCAGCAGCCAAGTAGTCGGATTTGGCACCGGGGAGCTGTTTTTT. Translated: CASSQVVGFGTGELFF. V gene TRBV4-2 combines with J gene TRBJ2-2; no clear D. Trimming pared 1 base from V and 4 bases from J, leaving 13 bases between. The germline V gene encodes CDR1 LGHNA and CDR2 YNFKEQ. This CDR3 contains 16 residues.

This clonotype came up many times. The rearrangement joins TRBV12-3 or TRBV12-4 to TRBJ2-1; D is uncertain. V was clipped by 4 bases and J by 4 bases, with 8 bases between them. The CDR3 runs 13 residues. The CDR3, as DNA: TGTGCCAGCAGTTCAGTAGAGTACAATGAGCAGTTCTTC. Amino acid sequence: CASSSVEYNEQFF.

The chain uses TRBV20-1 and TRBJ2-5, with TRBD2 matching over 9 bases. This CDR3 has 14 residues. CDR1 and CDR2 from the germline V gene are DFQATT and SNEGSKA (reference sequence). With V trimmed by 0 bases and J by 4 bases, 3 bases remained unmatched. This chain's CDR3 is CSARDAGGPETQYF. The CDR3 bases are TGCAGTGCTAGAGATGCGGGGGGGCCAGAGACCCAGTACTTC.